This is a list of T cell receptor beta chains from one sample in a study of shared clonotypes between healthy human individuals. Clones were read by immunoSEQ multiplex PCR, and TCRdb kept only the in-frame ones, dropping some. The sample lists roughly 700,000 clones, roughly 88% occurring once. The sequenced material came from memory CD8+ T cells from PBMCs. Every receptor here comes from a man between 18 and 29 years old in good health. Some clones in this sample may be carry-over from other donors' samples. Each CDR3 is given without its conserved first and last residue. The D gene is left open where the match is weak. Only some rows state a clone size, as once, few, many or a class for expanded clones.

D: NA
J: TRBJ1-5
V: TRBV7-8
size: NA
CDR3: ASSPGGAMEAQH

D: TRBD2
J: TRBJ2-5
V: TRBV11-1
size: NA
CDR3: ASSMGLAGNQETQY

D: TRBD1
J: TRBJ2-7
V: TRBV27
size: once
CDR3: ASSPRQGGEQY

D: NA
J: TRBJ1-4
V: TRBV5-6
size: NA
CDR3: ASSLGSGEKLF

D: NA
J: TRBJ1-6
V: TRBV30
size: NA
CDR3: AWSVGESYNSPLH

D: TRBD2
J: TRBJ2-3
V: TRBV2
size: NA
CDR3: ASSVRLAGGIWADTQY

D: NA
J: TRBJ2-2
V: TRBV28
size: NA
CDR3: ASSSPGGKANTGELF

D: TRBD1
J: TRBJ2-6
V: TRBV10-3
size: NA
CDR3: AITPATGAYSGANVLT

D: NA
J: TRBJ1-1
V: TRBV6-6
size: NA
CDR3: ASSYFLDREGTEAF

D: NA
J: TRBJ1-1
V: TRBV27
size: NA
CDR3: ASRLLGAPREAF

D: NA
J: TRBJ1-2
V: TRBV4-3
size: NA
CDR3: ASSQGLKTYYGYT

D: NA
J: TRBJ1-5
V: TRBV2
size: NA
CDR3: ASRDSGNQPQH

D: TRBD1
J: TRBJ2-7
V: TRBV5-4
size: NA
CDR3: ASSLDNRGYEQY

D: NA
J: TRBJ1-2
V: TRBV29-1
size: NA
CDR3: SVIVGGVYGYT

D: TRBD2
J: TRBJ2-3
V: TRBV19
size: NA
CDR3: ASSIAGGPWDTQY

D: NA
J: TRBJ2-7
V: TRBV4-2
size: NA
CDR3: ASSQEMEQYHEQY

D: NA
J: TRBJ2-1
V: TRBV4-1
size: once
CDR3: ASSQDRLSGDSSYNEQF

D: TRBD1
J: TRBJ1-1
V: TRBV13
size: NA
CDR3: ASSSPAGGGRNTEAF

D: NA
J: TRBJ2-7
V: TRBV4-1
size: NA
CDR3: ASSHINLYYEQY

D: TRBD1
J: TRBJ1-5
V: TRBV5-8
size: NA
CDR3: ASSHVTGVNQPQH

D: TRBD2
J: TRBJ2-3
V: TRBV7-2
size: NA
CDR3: ASTPGLADTDTQY

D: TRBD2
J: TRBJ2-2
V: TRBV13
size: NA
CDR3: ASSFWSLAGVVDTGELF

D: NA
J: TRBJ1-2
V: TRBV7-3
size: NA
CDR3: ASSPFGTETSNYGYT

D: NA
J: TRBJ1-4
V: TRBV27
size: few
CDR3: ASSPTTHEATEKLF

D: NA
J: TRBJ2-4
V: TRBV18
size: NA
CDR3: ASSPSDGIAKNIQY

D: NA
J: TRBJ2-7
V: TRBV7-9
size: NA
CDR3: ASSPGQYEQY

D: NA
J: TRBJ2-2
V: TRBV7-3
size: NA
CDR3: ASSAFGQKPNTGELF

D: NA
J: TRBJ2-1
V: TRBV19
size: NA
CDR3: ASSAHNEQF

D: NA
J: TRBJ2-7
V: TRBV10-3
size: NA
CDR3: AIRQGLEYEQY

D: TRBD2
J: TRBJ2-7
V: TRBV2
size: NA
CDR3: ASSERVAGYEQY

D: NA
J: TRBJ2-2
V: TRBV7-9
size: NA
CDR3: ASSTVERSVELF

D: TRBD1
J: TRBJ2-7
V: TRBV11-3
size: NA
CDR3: ASSPGTGSNEQY

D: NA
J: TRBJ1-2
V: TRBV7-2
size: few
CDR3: ASSLEWSYGYT

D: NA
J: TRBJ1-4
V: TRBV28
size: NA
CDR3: ASSLEVATNEKLF

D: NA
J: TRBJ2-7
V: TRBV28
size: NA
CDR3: ASSLLGDSYEQY

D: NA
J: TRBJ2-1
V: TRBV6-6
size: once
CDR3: ASSIRAATNNEQF

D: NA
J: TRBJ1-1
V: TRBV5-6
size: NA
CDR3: ASSLGGRGTEAF

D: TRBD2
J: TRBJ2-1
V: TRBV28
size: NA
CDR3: ASSKREDYYNEQF

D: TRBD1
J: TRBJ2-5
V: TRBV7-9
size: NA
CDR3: ASSNYRGGETQY

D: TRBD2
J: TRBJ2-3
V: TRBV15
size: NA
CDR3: ATSRGPRLAGSTDTQY

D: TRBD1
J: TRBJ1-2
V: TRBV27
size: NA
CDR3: ASSSLPGQGVYGYT

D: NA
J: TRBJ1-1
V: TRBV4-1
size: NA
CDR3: ASSYTGSGNTEAF

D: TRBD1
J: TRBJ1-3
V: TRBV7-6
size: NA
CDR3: ASSHRQGMIDTIY

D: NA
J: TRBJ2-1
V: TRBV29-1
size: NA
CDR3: SVTGQVMGLSQYNEQF

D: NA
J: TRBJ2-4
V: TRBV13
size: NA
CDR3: ASSAGFEYAKNIQY

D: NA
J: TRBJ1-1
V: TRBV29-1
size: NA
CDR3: SVHSSYTEAF

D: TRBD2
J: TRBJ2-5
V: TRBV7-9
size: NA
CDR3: ASSTAGVGETQY

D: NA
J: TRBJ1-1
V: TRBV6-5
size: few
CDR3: ASSYSPGSTEAF

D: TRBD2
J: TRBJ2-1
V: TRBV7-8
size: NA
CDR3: ASSLGASGSVISNEQF

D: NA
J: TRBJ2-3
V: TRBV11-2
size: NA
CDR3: ASSPADTQY

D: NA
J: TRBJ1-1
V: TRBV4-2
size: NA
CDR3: ASSQDRGGLNTEAF

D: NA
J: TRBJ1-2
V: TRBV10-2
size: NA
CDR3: ASNEGRNYGYT

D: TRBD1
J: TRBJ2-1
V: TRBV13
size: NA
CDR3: ASRRQGARDEQF

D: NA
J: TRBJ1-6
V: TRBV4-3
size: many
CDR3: ASSQSIRQAANNSPLH

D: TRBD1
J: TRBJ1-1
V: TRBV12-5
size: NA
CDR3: ASGLDAGGWTEAF

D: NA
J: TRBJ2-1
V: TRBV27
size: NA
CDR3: ASSFGNEQF

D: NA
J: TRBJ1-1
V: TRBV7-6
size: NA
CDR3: ASSLGSWSPNTEAF